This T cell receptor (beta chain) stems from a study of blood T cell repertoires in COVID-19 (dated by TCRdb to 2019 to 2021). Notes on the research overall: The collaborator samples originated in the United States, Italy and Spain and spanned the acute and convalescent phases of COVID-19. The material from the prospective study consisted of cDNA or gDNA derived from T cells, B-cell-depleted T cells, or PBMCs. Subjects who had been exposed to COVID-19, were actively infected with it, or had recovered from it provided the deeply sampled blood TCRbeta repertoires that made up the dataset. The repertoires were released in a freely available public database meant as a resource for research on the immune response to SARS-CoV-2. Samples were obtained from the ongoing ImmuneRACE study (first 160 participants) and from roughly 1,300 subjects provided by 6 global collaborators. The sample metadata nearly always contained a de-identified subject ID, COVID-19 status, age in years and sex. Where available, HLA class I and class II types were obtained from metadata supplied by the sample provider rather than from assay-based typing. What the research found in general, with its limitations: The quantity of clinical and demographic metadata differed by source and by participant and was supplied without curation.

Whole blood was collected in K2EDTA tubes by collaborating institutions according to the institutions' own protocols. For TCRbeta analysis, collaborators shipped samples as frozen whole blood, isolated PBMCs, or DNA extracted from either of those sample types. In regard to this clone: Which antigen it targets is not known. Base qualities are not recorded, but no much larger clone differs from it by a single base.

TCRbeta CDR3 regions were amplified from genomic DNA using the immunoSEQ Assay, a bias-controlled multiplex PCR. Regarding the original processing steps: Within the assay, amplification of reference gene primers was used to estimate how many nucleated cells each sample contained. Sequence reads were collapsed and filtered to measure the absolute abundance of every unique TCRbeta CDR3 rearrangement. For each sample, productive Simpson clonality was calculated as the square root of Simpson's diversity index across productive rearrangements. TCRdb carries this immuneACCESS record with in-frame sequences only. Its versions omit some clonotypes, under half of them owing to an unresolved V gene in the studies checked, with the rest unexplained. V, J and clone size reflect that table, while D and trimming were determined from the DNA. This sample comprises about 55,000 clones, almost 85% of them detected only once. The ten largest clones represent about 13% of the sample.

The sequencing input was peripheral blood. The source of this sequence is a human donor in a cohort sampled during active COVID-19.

The DNA is TGCGCCAGCAGCTTGACAGGGGGCGACGAAAAACTGTTTTTT. It translates to CASSLTGGDEKLFF. The chain employs TRBV5-1 and TRBJ1-4; TRBD1 matches 9 bases in the middle. The CDR3 sequence holds 14 residues, the cysteine and phenylalanine included. The sequence is cut down to CDR3 DNA, 42 bases in frame from base 1. Germline trimming: 1 base from V, 8 bases from J; junction bases outside gene matches: 3. CDR1 SGHRS and CDR2 YFSETQ are derived from the germline V gene. Beyond the CDR3, the reference TRBV5-1 and TRBJ1-4 genes provide the residues; the full variable domain reads: KAGVTQTPRYLIKTRGQQVTLSCSPISGHRSVSWYQQTPGQGLQFLFEYFSETQRNKGNFPGRFSGRQFSNSRSEMNVSTLELGDSALYLCASSLTGGDEKLFFGSGTQLSVL.